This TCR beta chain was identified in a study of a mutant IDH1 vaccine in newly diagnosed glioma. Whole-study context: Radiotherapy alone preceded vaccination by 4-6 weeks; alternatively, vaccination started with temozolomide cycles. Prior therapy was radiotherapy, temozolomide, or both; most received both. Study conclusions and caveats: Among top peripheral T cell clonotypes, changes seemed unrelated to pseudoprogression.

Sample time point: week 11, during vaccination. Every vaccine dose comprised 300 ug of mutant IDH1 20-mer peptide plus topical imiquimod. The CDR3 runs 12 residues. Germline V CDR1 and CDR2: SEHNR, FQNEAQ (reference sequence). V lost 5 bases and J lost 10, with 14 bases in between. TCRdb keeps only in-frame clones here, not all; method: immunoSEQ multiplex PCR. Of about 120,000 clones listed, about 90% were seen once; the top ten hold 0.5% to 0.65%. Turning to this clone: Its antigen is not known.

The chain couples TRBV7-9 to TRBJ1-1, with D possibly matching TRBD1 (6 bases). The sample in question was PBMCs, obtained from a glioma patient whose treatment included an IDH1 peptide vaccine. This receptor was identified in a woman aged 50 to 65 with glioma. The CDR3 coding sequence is TGTGCCAGCAGCCTCAGGGGCGGAGGAGCTTTCTTT. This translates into CASSLRGGGAFF.